One sample yielded the 5 T cell receptor beta chains listed below, sequenced in a study of cytotoxic CD8 clonotypes in ibrutinib-treated CLL. Here immunoSEQ multiplex PCR was the method, and the copy in TCRdb shows in-frame clones only, minus some. The sample consists of 110,000 to 150,000 clones, about 91% of them appearing once. Source: PBMCs, taken after 12 months of ibrutinib treatment. Receptors originate from a human donor with chronic lymphocytic leukemia.

J is TRBJ2-2 and V is TRBV9, with 8 bases lining up with TRBD1. V lost 3 bases and J lost 4; bases outside the gene matches: 2. The CDR3 spans 14 residues. Germline loops: CDR1 SGDLS, CDR2 YYNGEE. The CDR3 region is CASSGTGSTGELFF. The DNA of the CDR3 is TGTGCCAGCAGCGGGACAGGGAGCACCGGGGAGCTGTTTTTT. Looking up the rest from reference TRBV9 and TRBJ2-2 gives the full variable domain: DSGVTQTPKHLITATGQRVTLRCSPRSGDLSVYWYQQSLDQGLQFLIQYYNGEERAKGNILERFSAQQFPDLHSELNLSSLELGDSALYFCASSGTGSTGELFFGEGSRLTVL.

The rearrangement links TRBV27 to TRBJ1-4; D not certain. Germline CDR1 is MNHEY and CDR2 is SMNVEV (reference sequence). CDR3 length: 18 amino acids. V lost 5 bases and J lost 6, with 25 bases in between. This chain's CDR3 is CASSPMVPLLGKDEKLFF. DNA of the CDR3: TGTGCCAGCAGTCCCATGGTTCCCCTACTGGGTAAGGATGAAAAACTGTTTTTT.

The J gene is TRBJ1-5, the V gene TRBV19; D perhaps matches TRBD1 (5 bases). The length of the CDR3 is 17 residues. Per the germline V gene, CDR1 is LNHDA and CDR2 is SQIVND (reference sequence). V was shortened by 0 bases and J by 1 base, with 13 bases between the two germline ends. The CDR3, as DNA: TGTGCCAGTAGTATAGAAGGGGTTTTATTGAGCAATCAGCCCCAGCATTTT. This sequence encodes CASSIEGVLLSNQPQHF.

V and J are TRBV6-5 and TRBJ2-1; the match to TRBD1 covers 9 bases. V trimming: 2 bases; J trimming: 7 bases; junction bases outside the gene matches: 9. The CDR3 sequence is 16 residues long. CDR1 MNHEY and CDR2 SVGAGI come from the germline V gene. Written as DNA, the CDR3 is TGTGCCAGCAGTTACCCAACAGGGGGCGGAGGAAATGAGCAGTTCTTC. Protein product: CASSYPTGGGGNEQFF.

This chain uses TRBV7-9 with TRBJ2-3, with D possibly TRBD2 on 5 matching bases. The CDR3 contains 14 residues. The V gene's germline CDR1 is SEHNR and CDR2 FQNEAQ (reference sequence). V was pared by 5 bases and J by 2 bases, with 11 bases between. CDR3 DNA sequence: TGTGCCAGCAGCCGCAGCGGACTCACAGATACGCAGTATTTT. This encodes CASSRSGLTDTQYF.